Presented here are 29 T cell receptor beta chains from one specimen sequenced in a study of regulatory T cells in long-lasting Graves disease. Building of the TCR beta libraries involved iRepertoire HTBI primers and Arm-PCR of CDR3 regions. TCRdb processed the multiplex PCR reads anew with MiXCR; each CDR3 protein has one entry. The table shows some 500,000 distinct CDR3 sequences, with 16% occurring only once. Regarding time point: newly diagnosed GD, antithyroid drugs for less than 3 months. Following extraction of RNA from PBMCs, that RNA was used to make the TCR library. This sample also belongs to another study, concerning T cells in Graves' hyperthyroidism and ophthalmopathy.

The input for sequencing was peripheral blood mononuclear cells (PBMCs), taken at new diagnosis, from a patient treated with antithyroid drugs. The source is a woman aged 40-65 years with Graves disease.

This clonotype was counted many times. The chain recombines TRBV10-3 with TRBJ2-5, with 11 bases identical to TRBD1. The germline gives CDR1 ENHRY, CDR2 SYGVKD. The junction had 13 bases not matched to a gene; V was cut back by 2 bases and J by 5 bases. This CDR3 is built from 18 residues. This CDR3 reads CAISETPTGTGGAETQYF. The CDR3 nucleotides are TGTGCCATCAGTGAGACCCCCACCGGGACAGGGGGTGCCGAGACCCAGTACTTC.

V is TRBV20-1 and J is TRBJ2-7; possible D gene TRBD2, 6 bases. V lost 6 bases and J lost 6, with 12 bases in between. CDR1 is DFQATT and CDR2 is SNEGSKA in the germline V gene (reference sequence). The CDR3 covers 11 residues. CDR3 in amino acids: CSASLASEQYF. The CDR3, as DNA: TGCAGTGCCTCACTAGCAAGCGAGCAGTACTTC.

This clonotype has only a few counts. The gene calls are TRBV6-2 or TRBV6-3 and TRBJ2-1, with D tentatively TRBD2 (7 bases). Per the germline V gene, CDR1 is MNHEY and CDR2 is SVGEGT. Trimming removed 2 bases at V and 6 bases at J, with 14 bases between. The CDR3 is made up of 15 amino acids. CDR3 bases: TGTGCCAGCAGTTACGGGTTAGGGGGGGCCAATGAGCAGTTCTTC. This gives the protein CASSYGLGGANEQFF.

The chain couples TRBV11-2 to TRBJ1-4; D gene uncertain. The CDR3 consists of 13 residues. Per germline, CDR1 SGHAT and CDR2 FQNNGV. V gave up 6 bases and J gave up 5 bases, with 10 bases separating them. CDR3 nucleotide sequence: TGTGCCAGCAGGGACGGACCAAATGAAAAACTGTTTTTT. Amino acid sequence: CASRDGPNEKLFF.

The gene calls are TRBV12-3 or TRBV12-4 and TRBJ1-4, with 8 positions matching TRBD1. J gave up 2 bases and V 4 bases, and 3 bases lay outside the gene matches. There are 15 residues in the CDR3. CDR3 amino acids: CASSYTGGTNEKLFF. The DNA of the CDR3 is TGTGCCAGCAGTTATACAGGGGGGACTAATGAAAAACTGTTTTTT.

This clonotype was seen a few times. The chain uses TRBV27 and TRBJ2-1; D remains ambiguous. The V gene lost 3 bases and the J gene lost 4 bases, with 13 bases spanning the gap. Germline V lookup: CDR1 MNHEY, CDR2 SMNVEV (reference sequence). This CDR3 contains 15 residues. CDR3: CASSFLSGEYNEQFF. CDR3 nucleotide sequence: TGTGCCAGCAGTTTCCTTTCTGGGGAATACAATGAGCAGTTCTTC.

In its sample, this clonotype was seen many times. V is TRBV9 and J is TRBJ1-2, with 7 bases aligning to TRBD1. The CDR3 is made up of 14 amino acids. CDR1 is SGDLS and CDR2 is YYNGEE in the germline V gene. The V segment lost 0 bases and the J segment 4 bases; nucleotides outside the gene matches: 3. The CDR3 sequence: CASSVEPGGYGYTF. The CDR3 DNA follows: TGTGCCAGCAGCGTAGAACCAGGGGGCTATGGCTACACCTTC.

This clonotype has ten or more counts. V gene TRBV12-3 or TRBV12-4 combines with J gene TRBJ2-7; D is ambiguous. CDR3 length: 14 amino acids. V lost 2 bases, J lost 4 bases, and 12 bases lay in between. The CDR3 DNA reads as TGTGCCAGCAGTTTACGCATTACCTATTACGAGCAGTACTTC. Amino acids: CASSLRITYYEQYF.

In its sample, this clonotype was seen many times. The chain uses TRBV2 and TRBJ1-1, with a tentative D call TRBD1 (5 bases). Germline assignment: CDR1 SNHLY and CDR2 FYNNEI. Deletions cut 3 bases from V and 0 bases from J, with 11 bases between. The CDR3 spans 15 residues. CDR3 protein: CASSDGEGLNTEAFF. As DNA, the CDR3 is TGTGCCAGCAGTGATGGGGAGGGACTGAACACTGAAGCTTTCTTT. Variable domain in full (rest from reference TRBV2 and TRBJ1-1): EPEVTQTPSHQVTQMGQEVILRCVPISNHLYFYWYRQILGQKVEFLVSFYNNEISEKSEIFDDQFSVERPDGSNFTLKIRSTKLEDSAMYFCASSDGEGLNTEAFFGQGTRLTVV.

The sample holds many counts of this clonotype. The chain carries TRBV19 and TRBJ1-5; no reliable D call. The V and J ends lost 1 base and 6 bases respectively, with 7 bases between them. The CDR3 contains 13 residues. From germline, CDR1 is LNHDA and CDR2 SQIVND (reference sequence). This CDR3 is CASSIVVGQPQHF. DNA of the CDR3: TGTGCCAGTAGTATAGTGGTGGGTCAGCCCCAGCATTTT.

To note about this clonotype: A read error may explain this, as a much larger clone is one base away. The chain links TRBV7-9 to TRBJ1-5; 7 bases map to TRBD1. The V gene's germline CDR1 is SEHNR and CDR2 FQNEAQ (reference sequence). This CDR3 has 14 residues. V dropped 5 bases and J dropped 3; count of bases not matched to a gene: 4. DNA of the CDR3: TGTGCCAGCAGCATGACAGGGCTCAATCAGCCCCAGCATTTT. It encodes CASSMTGLNQPQHF.

As to this clonotype: A read error may be the cause here, since a much bigger clone is one base away. DNA of the CDR3: TGTGCCAGCAGTTACTCAGCGGGTCGGGACCAAGAGACCCAGTACTTC. It translates to CASSYSAGRDQETQYF. J is TRBJ2-5 and V is TRBV6-2 or TRBV6-3, with D tentatively TRBD2 (6 bases). The CDR3 has 16 amino acids. The ends were cut back, 0 bases at V and 0 bases at J, with 11 bases in the middle. CDR1 and CDR2 (germline): MNHEY, SVGEGT.

This clonotype was counted ten times or more. The chain uses TRBV12-3 or TRBV12-4 and TRBJ1-1, with 12 bases lining up with TRBD1. This CDR3 comprises 17 residues. V was clipped by 3 bases and J by 3 bases; unmatched bases: 8. CDR3 amino acids: CASSFGTGGLVYTEAFF. In DNA form, the CDR3 reads TGTGCCAGCAGTTTTGGGACAGGGGGCTTGGTGTACACTGAAGCTTTCTTT.

This clonotype was picked up many times. The genes are TRBV5-1 and TRBJ1-1, with 8 bases fitting TRBD1. CDR3 length: 14 amino acids. CDR1 is SGHRS and CDR2 is YFSETQ in the germline V gene. V was pared by 0 bases and J by 9 bases, with 7 bases of the junction left unmatched. The CDR3, as DNA: TGCGCCAGCAGCTTGGAGACTACAGGGGGTAAAGCTTTCTTT. This sequence encodes CASSLETTGGKAFF.

In its sample, this clonotype was seen a few times. This rearrangement joins TRBV5-1 to TRBJ2-7; tentatively, D is TRBD1 or TRBD2 (6 bases each). Germline V gives CDR1 SGHRS, CDR2 YFSETQ. The V gene lost 0 bases and the J gene lost 4 bases, with 14 bases spanning the gap. This CDR3 has 15 residues. The CDR3 coding sequence is TGCGCCAGCAGCTTGGAGCCGGGGGCGGGATACGAGCAGTACTTC. It translates to CASSLEPGAGYEQYF.

This clonotype has ten or more counts. This chain connects TRBV7-6 to TRBJ2-3, with TRBD2 matching over 7 bases. Germline CDR1 and CDR2: SGHVS and FNYEAQ. The trim removed 5 bases at V and 4 bases at J, leaving 15 bases unmatched. The CDR3 extends over 17 amino acids. The CDR3 spells CASSRGLSGASPDTQYF. In DNA form, the CDR3 reads TGTGCCAGCAGCCGCGGCTTGAGCGGGGCGTCGCCAGATACGCAGTATTTT.

This clonotype was recorded many times. CDR3 nucleotides: TGTGCCAGCAGCCTGAGCGACAGCCGTGATTCACCCCTCCACTTT. It encodes CASSLSDSRDSPLHF. This chain links TRBV2 with TRBJ1-6, with D possibly being TRBD1 (5 bases). With 6 bases removed from V and 8 bases from J, the gap between germline ends came to 17 bases. The germline gives CDR1 SNHLY, CDR2 FYNNEI. The CDR3 covers 15 residues.

The chain combines TRBV7-2 with TRBJ1-3; D remains unclear. Germline V gene lookup returns CDR1 SGHTA and CDR2 FQGNSA. The CDR3 extends over 15 amino acids. Trimming stripped 1 base from V and 1 base from J, with 8 bases between. CDR3 DNA: TGTGCCAGCAGCTTAGAGGTGGCATCTGGAAACACCATATATTTT. Translation gives CASSLEVASGNTIYF.

This clonotype was seen a handful of times. It may be a read error: a sequence one base away is much more abundant. V and J are TRBV6-2 or TRBV6-3 and TRBJ2-3; 7 nucleotides match TRBD2. This CDR3 region has 13 residues. Germline CDR1 MNHEY, CDR2 SVGEGT. The V segment lost 6 bases and the J segment 2 bases; nucleotides outside the gene matches: 2. CDR3: CASRAGNTDTQYF. For the CDR3, the DNA is TGTGCCAGCAGAGCGGGGAACACAGATACGCAGTATTTT.

Comments on this clonotype: A much larger clone lies one base from this, so it may be a read error. This sequence joins TRBV12-3 or TRBV12-4 and TRBJ2-3; D perhaps matches TRBD2 (6 bases). The tail of the sequence fits TRBJ2-7 better, so the J call may be wrong. The CDR3 consists of 14 residues. This CDR3 is CASSSGATPYEQYF. In DNA, the CDR3 is TGTGCCAGCAGTTCGGGAGCAACCCCCTACGAGCAGTACTTC.

This clonotype has at least ten counts. The chain uses TRBV12-3 or TRBV12-4 and TRBJ1-4, with a tentative D call TRBD1 (6 bases). With 3 bases removed from V and 8 bases from J, the gap between germline ends came to 25 bases. The CDR3 has 18 amino acids. The CDR3 spells CASSFVLQGYIREEKLFF. The DNA of the CDR3 is TGTGCCAGCAGTTTTGTATTGCAGGGGTACATACGGGAGGAAAAACTGTTTTTT.

The chain recombines TRBV10-3 with TRBJ2-2, with 13 bases identical to TRBD2. This CDR3 has 19 amino acids. The junction had 14 bases not matched to a gene; V was cut back by 4 bases and J by 6 bases. Per the germline V gene, CDR1 is ENHRY and CDR2 is SYGVKD. The CDR3 DNA follows: TGTGCCATCAGTGTGCGGACTAGCGGGGGAGCCGGGGGCGCCGGGGAGCTGTTTTTT. Translation gives CAISVRTSGGAGGAGELFF.

The chain combines TRBV6-2 or TRBV6-3 with TRBJ2-4, with 9 bases identical to TRBD1. This CDR3 is built from 15 residues. Germline V gene data show CDR1 as MNHEY and CDR2 as SVGEGT. After removal of 9 bases from V and 6 bases from J, the junction contained 12 bases not matched to a gene. The CDR3 sequence is CARATDRGSRNIQYF. In nucleotides, the CDR3 is TGTGCCAGGGCAACGGACAGGGGCAGCAGAAACATTCAGTACTTC.

This clonotype was observed at least ten times. This chain connects TRBV28 to TRBJ1-1; unclear D gene. The CDR3 runs 18 residues. V lost 2 bases and J lost 0, with 19 bases in between. CDR1 MDHEN and CDR2 SYDVKM come from the germline V gene. Here the CDR3 DNA reads TGTGCCAGCAGTTTAGTTGGTCTAAAGAAACGCATGAACACTGAAGCTTTCTTT. Encoded protein: CASSLVGLKKRMNTEAFF.

This clonotype was picked up a small number of times. V gene TRBV3-1 combines with J gene TRBJ2-2; 8 bases agree with TRBD2. The V segment lost 0 bases and the J segment 4 bases; nucleotides outside the gene matches: 4. CDR1 and CDR2 (germline): LGHDT, YNNKEL (reference sequence). The CDR3 loop spans 16 amino acids. In DNA, the CDR3 is TGTGCCAGCAGCCAAGATCCGCGGGGGGTCACCGGGGAGCTGTTTTTT. This gives the protein CASSQDPRGVTGELFF. Combining the CDR3 with reference TRBV3-1 and TRBJ2-2 gives the whole variable domain DTAVSQTPKYLVTQMGNDKSIKCEQNLGHDTMYWYKQDSKKFLKIMFSYNNKELIINETVPNRFSPKSPDKAHLNLHINSLELGDSAVYFCASSQDPRGVTGELFFGEGSRLTVL.

In its sample, this clonotype was seen a few times. At one of its ends the junction is not consistent with the germline gene, which may arise from a read error. The chain joins TRBV12-3 or TRBV12-4 to TRBJ1-3; D uncertain. The length of the CDR3 is 14 residues. The CDR3 protein is CASSLVRSGNTLYF. In DNA, the CDR3 is TGTGCCAGCAGTTTAGTCCGTTCTGGAAACACCTTATATTTT.

This clonotype was observed at least ten times. The chain is built from TRBV7-8 and TRBJ2-7; 12 bases are shared with TRBD2. V was pared by 1 base and J by 3 bases, with 7 bases of the junction left unmatched. CDR3 length equals 17 residues. Per germline, CDR1 SGHVS and CDR2 FQNEAQ. The CDR3 DNA follows: TGTGCCAGCAGCTTAGGACTAGCGGGGGCAGGAAACTACGAGCAGTACTTC. As protein: CASSLGLAGAGNYEQYF.

Ten or more counts support this clonotype. The chain employs TRBV2 and TRBJ2-2; D is undetermined. The germline CDR1 and CDR2 sequences are SNHLY and FYNNEI. This CDR3 has 13 amino acids. V was cut by 7 bases and J by 5 bases, with 11 bases left in between. CDR3 region: CASIPQRTGELFF. The CDR3 nucleotides read TGTGCCAGCATCCCACAGAGAACCGGGGAGCTGTTTTTT.

The gene calls are TRBV19 and TRBJ2-1; D may match TRBD1 or TRBD2 (6 bases each). Germline V gene sequence: CDR1 LNHDA, CDR2 SQIVND (reference sequence). The CDR3 extends over 15 amino acids. V lost 4 bases and J 5 bases, leaving 15 bases between the germline ends. The CDR3 bases are TGTGCCAGTAGTAGGGGGGCTAGCGCCCACAATGAGCAGTTCTTC. It specifies CASSRGASAHNEQFF.